This T cell receptor beta chain came from a study of blood T cells in healthy people across ages. Germline CDR1 reads SEHNR; CDR2 reads FQNEAQ (reference sequence). CDR3 length: 17 residues. V was cut by 4 bases and J by 0 bases, with 16 bases left in between. Alongside a J-beta primer mix, a sample-barcoded 5' primer served in a second PCR lasting roughly 7 to 11 cycles. Via MiXCR, TCRdb re-called the 5' RACE reads, giving one row per CDR3 protein. The sample lists about 840,000 distinct CDR3 sequences; about 29% were seen once. Per sample, a minimum of 6 million PBMCs were isolated. These data also formed part of another study, on T cells of mothers and their children. That paper notes: Healthy Caucasian mothers, a few in number, and their six children were the donors.

What was sequenced was blood. The TCR comes from a woman aged 40-49 years in good health. The V and J genes are TRBV7-9 and TRBJ2-1, with D possibly called TRBD1 or TRBD2 (6 bases each). The CDR3 here is CASSSDGGPSSYNEQFF. Here the CDR3 DNA reads TGTGCCAGCAGCTCCGATGGGGGGCCTAGCTCCTACAATGAGCAGTTCTTC.